This is a list of T cell receptor beta chains from one sample in a study of cytomegalovirus exposure and HLA in healthy donors. Profiled with immunoSEQ multiplex PCR; TCRdb holds only in-frame clones, not every one. The sample includes about 150,000 clones, approximately 80% of them seen just once. What was sequenced was PBMCs. The origin of the receptors is a male donor in good health and CMV-seronegative. The CDR3 runs from the conserved cysteine through the conserved F or W. Fields, in order: clone size, V gene, D gene, J gene, CDR3 protein, CDR3 DNA. A D gene is named only where the DNA matches it firmly. Some rows have no size entry. The others give once, few or many, or a class for an expanded clone.

NA,TRBV11-2,TRBD2,TRBJ2-3,CASSPPGRGADTQYF,TGTGCCAGCAGCCCTCCAGGGCGGGGGGCAGATACGCAGTATTTT
NA,TRBV5-8,TRBD1,TRBJ2-7,CASSLGQGQTYEQYF,TGTGCCAGCAGCTTAGGACAGGGCCAAACCTACGAGCAGTACTTC
few,TRBV28,TRBD1,TRBJ2-5,CASNHLGQGQETQYF,TGTGCCAGCAATCACCTAGGACAGGGTCAAGAGACCCAGTACTTC
NA,TRBV29-1,TRBD1,TRBJ1-1,CSVLPFTRGQGLRARNTEAFF,TGCAGCGTTTTGCCCTTTACCAGGGGGCAAGGTTTGAGGGCTCGGAACACTGAAGCTTTCTTT
NA,TRBV5-6,NA,TRBJ1-3,CASSFLLNTIYF,TGTGCCAGCAGCTTCCTACTAAACACCATATATTTT
once,TRBV7-6,NA,TRBJ1-5,CASSLAAGEQQPQHF,TGTGCCAGCAGCTTAGCTGCAGGGGAGCAACAGCCCCAGCATTTT
NA,TRBV18,TRBD1,TRBJ1-5,CASSRGQGLGQPQHF,TGTGCCAGCTCACGTGGACAGGGGTTAGGTCAGCCCCAGCATTTT
NA,TRBV9,TRBD2,TRBJ2-6,CASSVGSAGGGANVLTF,TGTGCCAGCAGCGTAGGATCAGCGGGAGGTGGGGCCAACGTCCTGACTTTC
NA,TRBV19,NA,TRBJ1-3,CASKGRAGNTIYF,TGTGCCAGCAAAGGCAGGGCTGGAAACACCATATATTTT
NA,TRBV7-2,NA,TRBJ1-5,CASSLVSGENQPQHF,TGTGCCAGCAGCTTAGTATCGGGGGAGAATCAGCCCCAGCATTTT
NA,TRBV11-1,TRBD1,TRBJ1-1,CASSSMTGGLTEAFF,TGTGCCAGCAGCTCTATGACAGGGGGCCTAACTGAAGCTTTCTTT
few,TRBV25-1,NA,TRBJ1-1,CASSDDRNSLNTEAFF,TGTGCCAGCAGTGACGACAGAAACTCACTGAACACTGAAGCTTTCTTT
NA,TRBV2,NA,TRBJ1-2,CASSPTGHGYAF,TGTGCCAGCAGTCCGACAGGCCATGGCTACGCCTTC
NA,TRBV27,TRBD2,TRBJ2-2,CASSSGGYTGELFF,TGTGCCAGCAGTTCCGGGGGGTACACCGGGGAGCTGTTTTTT
NA,TRBV18,TRBD1,TRBJ1-4,CASSPGTGGTNEKLFF,TGTGCCAGCTCACCGGGAACAGGGGGGACTAATGAAAAACTGTTTTTT
NA,TRBV2,TRBD2,TRBJ2-1,CASSEGGLAGAYNEQFF,TGTGCCAGCAGTGAAGGGGGACTAGCGGGCGCCTACAATGAGCAGTTCTTC
NA,TRBV9,TRBD2,TRBJ2-3,CASSVGGTASTDTQYF,TGTGCCAGCAGCGTGGGGGGGACGGCAAGCACAGATACGCAGTATTTT
NA,TRBV6-1,NA,TRBJ2-5,CASSELPDFQETQYF,TGTGCCAGCAGTGAATTACCCGACTTCCAAGAGACCCAGTACTTC
few,TRBV7-3,NA,TRBJ1-1,CASSLIPGGTEAFF,TGTGCCAGCAGCTTAATACCGGGAGGGACTGAAGCTTTCTTT
NA,TRBV6-5,NA,TRBJ1-2,CASSSPRWSNYGYTF,TGTGCCAGCAGTTCCCCGCGATGGAGCAACTATGGCTACACCTTC
once,TRBV27,NA,TRBJ2-7,CASSHRRLASYEQYF,TGTGCCAGCAGCCACAGGCGTTTAGCCTCCTACGAGCAGTACTTC
NA,TRBV7-2,TRBD2,TRBJ2-3,CASSLSGGADTQYF,TGTGCCAGCAGCTTAAGCGGGGGCGCAGATACGCAGTATTTT
NA,TRBV9,TRBD1,TRBJ1-3,CASSVQGGFGNTIYF,TGTGCCAGCAGCGTCCAAGGGGGCTTTGGAAACACCATATATTTT
NA,TRBV5-4,NA,TRBJ1-2,CASSLQLGGNYGYTF,TGTGCCAGCAGCCTCCAGTTGGGGGGGAACTATGGCTACACCTTC
few,TRBV7-9,NA,TRBJ2-7,CASSLAGQNRDEQYF,TGTGCCAGCAGCTTAGCGGGACAAAATCGCGACGAGCAGTACTTC
NA,TRBV30,TRBD1,TRBJ1-1,CACYVQGRRTEAFF,TGTGCCTGTTACGTACAGGGGCGCCGGACTGAAGCTTTCTTT
once,TRBV21-1,NA,TRBJ2-7,CASSKGQGRFYEQYF,TGTGCCAGCAGCAAAGGACAGGGCCGGTTCTACGAGCAGTACTTC
NA,TRBV7-3,TRBD1,TRBJ1-1,CASSLQGRPKSTHRNTEAFF,TGTGCCAGCAGCCTACAGGGGCGCCCAAAATCGACCCATCGGAACACTGAAGCTTTCTTT
medium-sized,TRBV7-3,NA,TRBJ1-2,CASSGGDGYTF,TGTGCCAGCAGCGGGGGGGATGGCTACACCTTC
NA,TRBV6-6,NA,TRBJ2-7,CASSRDTNEQYF,TGTGCCAGCTCCAGGGACACCAACGAGCAGTACTTC
NA,TRBV5-1,NA,TRBJ1-5,CASSLAAESNQPQHF,TGCGCCAGCAGCTTGGCCGCGGAGAGCAATCAGCCCCAGCATTTT
NA,TRBV29-1,TRBD1,TRBJ1-2,CSSQGGYGYTF,TGCAGCTCACAGGGGGGATATGGCTACACCTTC
NA,TRBV27,TRBD2,TRBJ2-2,CASSSMASGGNTGELFF,TGTGCCAGCAGTTCGATGGCTAGCGGGGGAAACACCGGGGAGCTGTTTTTT
NA,TRBV7-3,NA,TRBJ2-7,CASSLTVSSYEQYF,TGTGCCAGCAGCTTAACGGTGAGCTCCTACGAGCAGTACTTC
NA,TRBV10-2,NA,TRBJ1-5,CASSEGGDSNQPQHF,TGCGCCAGCAGTGAAGGCGGAGATAGCAATCAGCCCCAGCATTTT
once,TRBV11-2,NA,TRBJ2-4,CASSLALTVTKNSQYF,TGTGCCAGCAGCTTAGCCTTGACAGTTACTAAAAACAGTCAGTACTTC
NA,TRBV29-1,NA,TRBJ2-1,CSVADSGIEQFF,TGCAGCGTTGCGGATAGCGGCATTGAGCAGTTCTTC
few,TRBV5-1,TRBD2,TRBJ2-7,CASSTPGTSARHSYEQYF,TGCGCCAGCAGCACCCCCGGGACTAGCGCCCGTCACTCCTACGAGCAGTACTTC
NA,TRBV30,TRBD2,TRBJ2-2,CACQGLAGNTGELFF,TGTGCCTGCCAGGGACTAGCGGGAAACACCGGGGAGCTGTTTTTT
NA,TRBV6-5,NA,TRBJ1-1,CATARTVWSQAFF,TGTGCCACTGCTCGGACAGTATGGTCCCAAGCTTTCTTT
NA,TRBV27,NA,TRBJ2-2,CASSLRGIINTGELFF,TGTGCCAGCAGTTTACGAGGAATTATTAACACCGGGGAGCTGTTTTTT
NA,TRBV11-2,NA,TRBJ2-7,CASSLERGPSYEQYF,TGTGCCAGCAGCTTAGAAAGAGGGCCAAGCTACGAGCAGTACTTC
NA,TRBV5-8,TRBD1,TRBJ2-5,CASSLAWTGEETQYF,TGTGCCAGCAGCTTGGCTTGGACAGGGGAGGAGACCCAGTACTTC
once,TRBV21-1,NA,TRBJ1-3,CASSLRGSRNRGNTIYF,TGTGCCAGCAGCTTAAGGGGCAGCCGGAATAGGGGAAACACCATATATTTT
few,TRBV9,TRBD2,TRBJ2-7,CASSVAGRIYEQYF,TGTGCCAGCAGCGTAGCCGGGAGGATTTACGAGCAGTACTTC